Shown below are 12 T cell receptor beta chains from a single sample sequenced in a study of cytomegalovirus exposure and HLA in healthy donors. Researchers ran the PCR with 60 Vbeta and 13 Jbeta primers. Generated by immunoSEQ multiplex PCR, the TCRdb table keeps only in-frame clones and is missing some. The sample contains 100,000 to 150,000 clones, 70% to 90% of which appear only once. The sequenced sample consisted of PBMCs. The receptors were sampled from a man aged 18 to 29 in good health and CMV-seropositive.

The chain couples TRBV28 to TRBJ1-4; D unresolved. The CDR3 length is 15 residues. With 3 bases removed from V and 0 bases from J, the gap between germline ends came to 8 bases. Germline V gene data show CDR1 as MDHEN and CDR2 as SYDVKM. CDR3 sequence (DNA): TGTGCCAGCAGTTTGTTTAGTGCAACTAATGAAAAACTGTTTTTT. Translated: CASSLFSATNEKLFF.

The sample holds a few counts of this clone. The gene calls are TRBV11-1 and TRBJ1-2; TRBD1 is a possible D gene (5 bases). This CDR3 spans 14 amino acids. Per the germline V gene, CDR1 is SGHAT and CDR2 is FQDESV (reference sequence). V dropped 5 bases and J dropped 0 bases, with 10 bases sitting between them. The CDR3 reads CASSQDRANYGYTF. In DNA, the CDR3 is TGTGCCAGCAGCCAAGACAGAGCTAACTATGGCTACACCTTC.

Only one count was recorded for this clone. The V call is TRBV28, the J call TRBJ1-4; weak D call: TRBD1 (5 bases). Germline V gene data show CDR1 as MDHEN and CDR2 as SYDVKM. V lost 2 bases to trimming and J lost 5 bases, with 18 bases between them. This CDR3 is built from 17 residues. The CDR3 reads CASSLIPLTDENEKLFF. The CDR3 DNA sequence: TGTGCCAGCAGTTTAATCCCCCTGACAGACGAAAATGAAAAACTGTTTTTT.

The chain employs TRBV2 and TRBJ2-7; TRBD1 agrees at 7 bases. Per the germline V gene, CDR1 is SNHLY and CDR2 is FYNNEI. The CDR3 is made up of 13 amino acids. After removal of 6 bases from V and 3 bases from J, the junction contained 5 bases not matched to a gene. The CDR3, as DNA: TGTGCCAGCAGGGGGACAGAGAGCTACGAGCAGTACTTC. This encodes CASRGTESYEQYF.

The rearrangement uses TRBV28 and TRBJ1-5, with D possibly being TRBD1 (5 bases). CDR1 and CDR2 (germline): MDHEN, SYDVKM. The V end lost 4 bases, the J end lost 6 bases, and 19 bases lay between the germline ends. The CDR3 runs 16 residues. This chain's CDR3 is CASSSPVRAAAQPQHF. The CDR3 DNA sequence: TGTGCCAGCAGTTCCCCAGTCAGGGCCGCGGCTCAGCCCCAGCATTTT. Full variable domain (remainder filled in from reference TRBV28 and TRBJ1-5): DVKVTQSSRYLVKRTGEKVFLECVQDMDHENMFWYRQDPGLGLRLIYFSYDVKMKEKGDIPEGYSVSREKKERFSLILESASTNQTSMYLCASSSPVRAAAQPQHFGDGTRLSIL.

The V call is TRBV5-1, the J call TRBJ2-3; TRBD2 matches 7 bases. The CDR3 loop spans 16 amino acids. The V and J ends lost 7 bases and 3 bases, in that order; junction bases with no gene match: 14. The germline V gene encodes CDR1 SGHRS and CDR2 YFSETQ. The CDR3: CASGSQPSGTTDTQYF. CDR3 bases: TGCGCCAGCGGATCCCAACCTAGCGGAACTACAGATACGCAGTATTTT.

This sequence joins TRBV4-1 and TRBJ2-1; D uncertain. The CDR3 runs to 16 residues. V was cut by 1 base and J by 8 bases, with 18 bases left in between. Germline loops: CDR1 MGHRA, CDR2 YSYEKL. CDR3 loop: CASSQVFSPVYDEQFF. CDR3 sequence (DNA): TGCGCCAGCAGCCAAGTTTTTTCTCCGGTTTACGATGAGCAGTTCTTC.

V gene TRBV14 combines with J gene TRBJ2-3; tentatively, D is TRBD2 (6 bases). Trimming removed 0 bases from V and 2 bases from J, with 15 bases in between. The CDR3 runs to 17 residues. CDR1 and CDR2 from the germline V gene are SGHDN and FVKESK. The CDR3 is CASSQELGSGYTDTQYF. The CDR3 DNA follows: TGTGCCAGCAGCCAAGAGTTGGGTAGCGGATACACAGATACGCAGTATTTT.

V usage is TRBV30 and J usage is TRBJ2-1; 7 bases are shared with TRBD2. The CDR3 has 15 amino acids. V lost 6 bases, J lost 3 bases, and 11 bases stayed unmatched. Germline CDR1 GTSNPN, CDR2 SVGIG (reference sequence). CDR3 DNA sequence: TGTGCCTGCATTTCCTGGGAGGGAGGCTACAATGAGCAGTTCTTC. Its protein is CACISWEGGYNEQFF.

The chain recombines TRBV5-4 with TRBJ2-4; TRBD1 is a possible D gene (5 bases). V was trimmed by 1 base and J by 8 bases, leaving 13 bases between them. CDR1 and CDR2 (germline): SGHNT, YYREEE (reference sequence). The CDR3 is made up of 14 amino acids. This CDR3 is CASSLLTKGDIQYF. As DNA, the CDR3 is TGTGCCAGCAGCTTGCTAACAAAAGGGGACATTCAGTACTTC.

For the CDR3, the DNA is TGTGCCAGCAGCGGGGGGGCCTCTGCCTACAATGAGCAGTTCTTC. It encodes CASSGGASAYNEQFF. The rearrangement joins TRBV11-3 to TRBJ2-1; TRBD2 is a possible D gene (7 bases). Germline-derived CDR1 and CDR2 are SGHNT and YENEEA. The CDR3 spans 15 residues. V lost 5 bases and J 2 bases, leaving 13 bases between the germline ends.

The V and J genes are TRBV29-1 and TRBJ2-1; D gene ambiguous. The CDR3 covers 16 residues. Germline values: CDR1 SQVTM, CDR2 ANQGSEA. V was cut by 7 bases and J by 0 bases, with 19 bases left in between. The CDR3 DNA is TGCAGCGCCCATGGTGTCGTCTGGAGCTCCTACAATGAGCAGTTCTTC. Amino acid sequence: CSAHGVVWSSYNEQFF.